This record looks at one T cell receptor beta chain sequence and its context. The data originate from a study of blood T cell repertoires in COVID-19. Methods used by the authors: Nucleated cell counts were estimated from reference gene primer amplification. Produced via immunoSEQ multiplex PCR; TCRdb's table is partial and in-frame only. V, J and clone size are taken as reported in that table, and D and trimming were inferred from the DNA itself. The sample gives 75,000 or so clones, roughly 87% of which show up once; around 7.9% is in the top ten. The ends lost 5 bases at V and 7 bases at J; junction bases unmatched: 11. CDR3 length: 15 residues. CDR1 and CDR2 (germline): WNHNN, SYGVQD (reference sequence).

This sequence joins TRBV10-1 and TRBJ2-1, with TRBD2 matching 7 bases. The specimen was peripheral blood. This clonotype originated in a man aged 65 to 85 with acute or convalescent COVID-19. Written as DNA, the CDR3 is TGCGCCAGCAGTCGAACTAGCGTGAGAGCGAATGAGCAGTTCTTC. It codes for CASSRTSVRANEQFF.